The clone carrying this T cell receptor beta chain appeared a few times. Its antigen is unknown. These data are taken from a study of human T cells and chemical hapten exposure. Across the study: Enrolled patients were predominantly female and had alopecia areata, totalis or universalis. General observations from the study: TCRs above 1 in 1000 frequency stayed constant with DPC sensitization.

Time point of the sample: patch test 1, 2 weeks after DPC sensitization. Treatment indicated: therapeutic diphenylcyclopropenone sensitization with weekly scalp DPC. Sequencing started from total RNA isolated from unfractionated whole blood. This CDR3 region has 15 residues. CDR1 and CDR2 from the germline V gene are MNHEY and SMNVEV (reference sequence). V trimming: 5 bases; J trimming: 3 bases; junction bases outside the gene matches: 5. TCRdb re-derived calls from the RACE reads in MiXCR, one entry per CDR3 protein. The sample contains nearly 350,000 distinct CDR3 sequences, around 7% of which appear only once.

The sequence derives from a woman younger than 30 with alopecia areata. Some clones in this sample may be carry-over from other donors' samples. The V gene is TRBV27, the J gene TRBJ1-5; 9 nucleotides align to TRBD1. The sequencing used whole blood, collected in connection with sensitization to the hapten diphenylcyclopropenone (DPC). The CDR3 sequence is CASSAGQGPNQPQHF. CDR3 nucleotide sequence: TGTGCCAGCAGTGCGGGACAGGGCCCCAATCAGCCCCAGCATTTT.